The 28 T cell receptor beta chains below all came from one sample that was sequenced in a study of blood T cell repertoires in COVID-19. This table comes from immunoSEQ multiplex PCR, and its TCRdb copy is limited to in-frame clones, with some not included. This table has 50,000 to 80,000 clones, 88% appearing once. Sequenced input: peripheral blood. The receptors stem from a woman aged 55 to 70 with COVID-19, enrolled during active disease.

The rearrangement joins TRBV6-2 or TRBV6-3 to TRBJ2-2; TRBD2 matches 8 bases. V shed 0 bases and J 5 bases; nucleotides not matched to a gene: 2. Germline CDR1 and CDR2: MNHEY and SVGEGT. The CDR3 length is 15 residues. In nucleotides, the CDR3 is TGTGCCAGCAGTTACTCACCGGGGGGGACCGGGGAGCTGTTTTTT. The encoded protein is CASSYSPGGTGELFF.

The chain couples TRBV3-1 (or the pseudogene TRBV3-2) to TRBJ2-1; tentative D call: TRBD2 (6 bases). Looked up from germline, CDR1 is LGHDT and CDR2 is YNNKEL (reference sequence). V was clipped by 1 base and J by 9 bases, with 13 bases between them. The CDR3 extends over 14 amino acids. CDR3 nucleotides: TGTGCCAGCAGCCAAGTGGAGGGAGTAGTTGAGCAGTTCTTC. Translated, it gives CASSQVEGVVEQFF.

The rearrangement links TRBV24-1 to TRBJ2-1, with D maybe TRBD2 (5 bases). V shed 4 bases and J shed 0 bases, with 12 bases lying between them. Germline V gives CDR1 KGHDR, CDR2 SFDVKD. The CDR3 has 16 residues. The CDR3 region has the DNA TGTGCCACCAGTGACTCTAGCCGTAGCTCCTACAATGAGCAGTTCTTC. Translation: CATSDSSRSSYNEQFF.

This clone was recorded only once. V gene TRBV7-2 combines with J gene TRBJ2-5; no firm D call. Germline CDR1 SGHTA, CDR2 FQGNSA. Trimming cost V 7 bases and J 10 bases, with 19 bases left between them. CDR3 length: 13 residues. The CDR3 sequence: CASNLDRRPVQYF. The CDR3 region has the DNA TGTGCCAGCAACCTAGACCGCCGCCCTGTCCAGTACTTC.

The genes are TRBV10-3 and TRBJ2-5; 8 nucleotides match TRBD1. The CDR3 has 15 residues. J gave up 7 bases and V 3 bases, and 10 bases lay outside the gene matches. Per the germline V gene, CDR1 is ENHRY and CDR2 is SYGVKD. The CDR3 loop is CAISDWTGTSATQYF. In DNA form, the CDR3 reads TGTGCCATCAGTGACTGGACAGGGACGTCCGCGACCCAGTACTTC.

The V gene is TRBV7-9, the J gene TRBJ2-1; maybe TRBD1 (6 bases). This CDR3 region has 11 residues. V dropped 4 bases and J dropped 14 bases, with 12 bases sitting between them. Germline V gives CDR1 SEHNR, CDR2 FQNEAQ (reference sequence). The CDR3 sequence is CASSSDPGEFF. CDR3 nucleotides: TGTGCCAGCAGCTCAGACCCAGGGGAGTTCTTC.

V usage is TRBV6-5 and J usage is TRBJ1-1; D is perhaps TRBD1 (6 bases). The CDR3 covers 14 residues. Trimming took 0 bases from V and 7 from J, leaving 12 bases between them. Germline assignment: CDR1 MNHEY and CDR2 SVGAGI. The CDR3, as DNA: TGTGCCAGCAGTTACTCGAACAGGGACAATGAAGCTTTCTTT. Translating it yields CASSYSNRDNEAFF.

The chain employs TRBV7-2 and TRBJ1-1, with a weak D call TRBD1 (5 bases). The CDR3 is made up of 12 amino acids. V was shortened by 2 bases and J by 8 bases, with 9 bases between the two germline ends. Germline-derived CDR1 and CDR2 are SGHTA and FQGNSA. The DNA for the CDR3 is TGTGCCAGCAGCTTAAGGGGCTCCGAAGCTTTCTTT. It is translated as CASSLRGSEAFF. Full variable domain (remainder filled in from reference TRBV7-2 and TRBJ1-1): GAGVSQSPSNKVTEKGKDVELRCDPISGHTALYWYRQSLGQGLEFLIYFQGNSAPDKSGLPSDRFSAERTGGSVSTLTIQRTQQEDSAVYLCASSLRGSEAFFGQGTRLTVV.

The chain employs TRBV4-2 and TRBJ1-2; 7 bases match TRBD1. Looked up from germline, CDR1 is LGHNA and CDR2 is YNFKEQ. The CDR3 loop spans 15 amino acids. J was trimmed by 3 bases and V by 4 bases; bases with no gene match: 8. CDR3 region: CASSPSGGFDYGYTF. CDR3 nucleotides: TGTGCCAGCAGCCCCTCAGGGGGGTTTGACTATGGCTACACCTTC.

A single count supports this clone. This chain connects TRBV27 to TRBJ2-2, with D uncertain. The germline V gene has CDR1 MNHEY and CDR2 SMNVEV (reference sequence). V gave up 6 bases and J gave up 4 bases, with 15 bases separating them. The CDR3 loop spans 15 amino acids. The CDR3 spells CASRPSYSLTGELFF. CDR3 DNA sequence: TGTGCCAGCAGGCCATCCTATTCACTCACCGGGGAGCTGTTTTTT.

The V call is TRBV27, the J call TRBJ2-7, with a possible D match to TRBD1 (6 bases). The CDR3 extends over 14 amino acids. Germline V gives CDR1 MNHEY, CDR2 SMNVEV (reference sequence). The V end was cut by 4 bases, the J end by 4 bases, with 14 bases between. As DNA, the CDR3 is TGTGCCAGCAGTTCCAAGCCAGGGGCTTACGAGCAGTACTTC. Translated: CASSSKPGAYEQYF.

In nucleotides, the CDR3 is TGTGCCAGCAGTTACTTAATGAACACTGAAGCTTTCTTT. Amino acids: CASSYLMNTEAFF. This chain uses TRBV6-2 or TRBV6-3 with TRBJ1-1; D unresolved. The CDR3 length is 13 residues. CDR1 is MNHEY and CDR2 is SVGEGT in the germline V gene. V lost 1 base, J lost 0 bases, and 3 bases lay in between.

This clone was counted once. The chain carries TRBV29-1 and TRBJ2-7; TRBD1 aligns across 11 bases. The CDR3 length is 14 residues. With V trimmed by 4 bases and J by 3 bases, 5 bases remained unmatched. Germline assignment: CDR1 SQVTM and CDR2 ANQGSEA. CDR3 DNA: TGCAGCGTTGTGGCCGGGACAGGGGGCTACGAGCAGTACTTC. It encodes CSVVAGTGGYEQYF.

This clone has just one count. The CDR3 DNA follows: TGTGCCAGCAGTCCGAGCTCGAATGAAAAACTGTTTTTT. Translating gives CASSPSSNEKLFF. The chain recombines TRBV12-3 or TRBV12-4 with TRBJ1-4; D is undetermined. Trimming took 5 bases from V and 5 from J, leaving 9 bases between them. The CDR3 is 13 residues long.

This clone has just one count. CDR3 in amino acids: CASNPGSSGTDTQYF. In DNA form, the CDR3 reads TGTGCCAGTAACCCGGGGAGTTCGGGCACAGATACGCAGTATTTT. The chain joins TRBV19 to TRBJ2-3; weak D call: TRBD2 (5 bases). The CDR3 consists of 15 residues. Germline CDR1 LNHDA, CDR2 SQIVND (reference sequence). Trimming took off 7 bases at V and 1 base at J, with 15 bases between the two ends.

This clone was counted between two and nine times. The chain's CDR3 is CASSLTTETLAGELFF. For the CDR3, the DNA is TGTGCCAGCTCACTAACGACAGAAACCTTAGCCGGGGAGCTGTTTTTT. The chain carries TRBV18 and TRBJ2-2, with D possibly matching TRBD1 (5 bases). CDR1 KGHSH and CDR2 LQKENI come from the germline V gene. V was shortened by 4 bases and J by 6 bases, with 18 bases between the two germline ends. There are 16 residues in the CDR3.

V gene TRBV10-3 combines with J gene TRBJ2-7, with a tentative D call TRBD1 (6 bases). The CDR3 loop spans 13 amino acids. CDR1 is ENHRY and CDR2 is SYGVKD in the germline V gene. V dropped 1 base and J dropped 4 bases, with 8 bases sitting between them. CDR3 protein: CAISEWQGYEQYF. The CDR3 nucleotides read TGTGCCATCAGTGAGTGGCAGGGGTACGAGCAGTACTTC.

The V gene is TRBV4-3, the J gene TRBJ1-3; D uncertain. CDR3 size: 15 residues. The V gene's germline CDR1 is LGHNA and CDR2 YSLEER. V was clipped by 4 bases and J by 0 bases, with 10 bases between them. The CDR3 nucleotides read TGCGCCAGCAGCCGCGCGAGCAACTCTGGAAACACCATATATTTT. Its translation is CASSRASNSGNTIYF.

This chain uses TRBV6-5 with TRBJ2-3, with 10 bases matching TRBD1. After removal of 4 bases from V and 4 bases from J, the junction contained 2 bases not matched to a gene. Germline-derived CDR1 and CDR2 are MNHEY and SVGAGI. The CDR3 length is 14 residues. The chain's CDR3 is CASSLGTGADTQYF. For the CDR3, the DNA is TGTGCCAGCAGTTTAGGGACAGGGGCAGATACGCAGTATTTT.

The V gene is TRBV5-8, the J gene TRBJ2-1; TRBD1 aligns across 8 bases. The CDR3 sequence is 15 residues long. The germline V gene encodes CDR1 SGHTS and CDR2 YDEGEE. The V and J ends lost 4 bases and 0 bases, in that order; junction bases with no gene match: 3. The CDR3 is CASSVGQGSYNEQFF. In DNA, the CDR3 is TGTGCCAGCAGCGTTGGACAGGGCTCCTACAATGAGCAGTTCTTC.

The rearrangement links TRBV19 to TRBJ2-3, with 7 bases that match TRBD1. V lost 5 bases and J lost 2; bases outside the gene matches: 7. The germline gives CDR1 LNHDA, CDR2 SQIVND (reference sequence). The CDR3 is 15 amino acids. This CDR3 reads CASSSWTGDTDTQYF. In DNA, the CDR3 is TGTGCCAGTAGTTCCTGGACAGGCGACACAGATACGCAGTATTTT.

The CDR3 nucleotides are TGTGCCAGCAGTTTAGGGGGCACCGCCTACGAGCAGTACTTC. It encodes CASSLGGTAYEQYF. This chain connects TRBV6-5 to TRBJ2-7, with 7 bases aligning to TRBD1. Germline trimming cut 4 bases from V and 2 bases from J; bases unmatched to any gene: 5. Germline V gene data show CDR1 as MNHEY and CDR2 as SVGAGI. There are 14 residues in the CDR3.

About this clone: This specimen includes other DNA sequences encoding the same CDR3. The rearrangement joins TRBV6-5 to TRBJ2-7, with 8 positions matching TRBD1. CDR1 MNHEY and CDR2 SVGAGI come from the germline V gene. This CDR3 contains 16 residues. Losses at the gene ends were 0 bases for V and 1 base for J; bases not matched to a gene: 5. The CDR3: CASSYSIQGASYEQYF. For the CDR3, the DNA is TGTGCCAGCAGTTACTCGATTCAGGGGGCATCCTACGAGCAGTACTTC.

In this sample, this clone turned up once. The chain employs TRBV5-4 and TRBJ2-7; D may be TRBD2 (9 bases). From germline, CDR1 is SGHNT and CDR2 YYREEE (reference sequence). This CDR3 has 15 residues. Trimming removed 4 bases from V and 2 bases from J, with 16 bases in between. In nucleotides, the CDR3 is TGTGCCAGCAGCCAGGGGGCTAGCGGGACCTACGAGCAGTACTTC. Translation: CASSQGASGTYEQYF.

V usage is TRBV4-3 and J usage is TRBJ2-1; tentatively, D is TRBD1 (5 bases). V was cut by 1 base and J by 4 bases, with 11 bases left in between. The CDR3 runs to 15 residues. Germline V gives CDR1 LGHNA, CDR2 YSLEER. CDR3 coding DNA: TGCGCCAGCAGCCAAGGACAGTTACTGTACAATGAGCAGTTCTTC. This codes for CASSQGQLLYNEQFF.

V is TRBV18 and J is TRBJ1-3; no clear D. CDR3 length: 16 amino acids. V lost 6 bases to trimming and J lost 0 bases, with 15 bases between them. The V gene's germline CDR1 is KGHSH and CDR2 LQKENI. As DNA, the CDR3 is TGTGCCAGCTCCCCTGTGGAGGTGAGCTCTGGAAACACCATATATTTT. It translates to CASSPVEVSSGNTIYF. Combining the CDR3 with reference TRBV18 and TRBJ1-3 gives the whole variable domain NAGVMQNPRHLVRRRGQEARLRCSPMKGHSHVYWYRQLPEEGLKFMVYLQKENIIDESGMPKERFSAEFPKEGPSILRIQQVVRGDSAAYFCASSPVEVSSGNTIYFGEGSWLTVV.

The V call is TRBV7-2, the J call TRBJ1-1; the D gene is possibly TRBD1 (6 bases). Germline V gene data show CDR1 as SGHTA and CDR2 as FQGNSA. The V and J ends lost 4 bases and 4 bases respectively, with 13 bases between them. The CDR3 runs to 14 residues. The CDR3 DNA reads as TGTGCCAGCAGCTCCCAGGGGTGGGGCACTGAAGCTTTCTTT. Translating it yields CASSSQGWGTEAFF.

The chain uses TRBV12-3 or TRBV12-4 and TRBJ1-1; no firm D call. The V gene lost 9 bases and the J gene lost 1 base, with 9 bases spanning the gap. CDR3 size: 12 residues. CDR3 sequence: CASRRGNTEAFF. CDR3 DNA: TGTGCCAGTAGAAGAGGGAACACTGAAGCTTTCTTT.